This entry concerns a single T cell receptor (beta chain). The clone's antigen remains unknown. Per-base qualities were not stored, and no clone one base away is much larger. Collaborating institutions collected whole blood in K2EDTA tubes following their own protocols. Collaborator samples were shipped for TCRbeta analysis as frozen whole blood, isolated PBMCs, or DNA extracted from either sample type. TCRbeta CDR3 regions were amplified from genomic DNA by means of the immunoSEQ Assay, a bias-controlled multiplex PCR. Turning to the authors' computational methods: The number of nucleated cells in each sample was estimated by amplification of reference gene primers within the assay. To quantify the absolute abundance of each unique TCRbeta CDR3 rearrangement, sequence reads were collapsed and filtered. For each sample, productive Simpson clonality was calculated by taking the square root of Simpson's diversity index across productive rearrangements. What TCRdb holds here is the immuneACCESS table cut down to in-frame rearrangements. Part of the clones is not present; checked against another copy, under half of the missing clones reflect an unresolved V gene, and the others are unexplained. D and trimming come from the DNA, and the V and J calls and clone size come from that table. The sample has 30,000 to 45,000 clones on record, 70% to 90% of them singletons. Of the sample, 4.5% to 5% is held by the ten largest clones.

This sample was taken from a study of blood T cell repertoires in COVID-19 (TCRdb year 2020). In terms of the full investigation: The collaborator samples originated in the United States, Italy and Spain and spanned the acute and convalescent phases of COVID-19. The prospective study material was composed of cDNA or gDNA derived from T cells, B-cell-depleted T cells, or PBMCs. Subjects who had been exposed to COVID-19, were actively infected with it, or had recovered from it provided the deeply sampled blood TCRbeta repertoires that made up the dataset. The repertoires were released in a freely available public database intended as a resource for research on the immune response to SARS-CoV-2. Samples came from the ongoing ImmuneRACE study (first 160 participants) plus 1,254 subjects from 6 global collaborators. The sample metadata nearly always contained a de-identified subject ID, COVID-19 status, age in years and sex. Where available, HLA class I and class II types were taken from metadata supplied by the sample provider and were not determined by assay-based typing.

General findings and caveats noted by the study authors: How much clinical and demographic metadata was included differed by source and by participant, and the metadata was provided uncurated.

Taken from cysteine to phenylalanine, the CDR3 has 14 residues. Only the CDR3 portion is preserved as DNA: 42 bases, with reading frame beginning at the first base. V has 5 bases trimmed and J has 7 bases trimmed; junction bases matching no gene number 7. The germline V gene encodes CDR1 MDHEN and CDR2 SYDVKM. The V and J genes are TRBV28 and TRBJ2-7; 11 bases in between match TRBD1. The TCR originated in a woman in her sixties or seventies with active COVID-19. Sequencing was carried out using peripheral blood. The sequence in DNA is TGTGCCAGCAGTCCGGGACAGGGGGAAGGTGAGCAGTACTTC. Translated, it reads CASSPGQGEGEQYF.